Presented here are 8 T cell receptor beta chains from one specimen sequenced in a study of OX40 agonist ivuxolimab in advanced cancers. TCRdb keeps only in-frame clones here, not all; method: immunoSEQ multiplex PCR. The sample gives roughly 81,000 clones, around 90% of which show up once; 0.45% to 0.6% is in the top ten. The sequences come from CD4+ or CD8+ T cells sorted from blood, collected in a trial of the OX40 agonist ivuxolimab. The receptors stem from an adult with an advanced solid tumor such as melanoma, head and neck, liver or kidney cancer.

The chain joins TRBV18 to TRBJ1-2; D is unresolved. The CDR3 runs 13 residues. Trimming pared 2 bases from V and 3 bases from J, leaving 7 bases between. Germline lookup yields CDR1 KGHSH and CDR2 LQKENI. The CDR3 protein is CASSPWEHYGYTF. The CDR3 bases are TGTGCCAGCTCACCATGGGAACACTATGGCTACACCTTC.

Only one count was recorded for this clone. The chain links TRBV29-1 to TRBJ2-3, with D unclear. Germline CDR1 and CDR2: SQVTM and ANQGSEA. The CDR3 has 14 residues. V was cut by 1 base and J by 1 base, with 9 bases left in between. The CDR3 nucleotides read TGCAGCGTTGAAGGCTCAGGAGGCACAGATACGCAGTATTTT. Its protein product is CSVEGSGGTDTQYF.

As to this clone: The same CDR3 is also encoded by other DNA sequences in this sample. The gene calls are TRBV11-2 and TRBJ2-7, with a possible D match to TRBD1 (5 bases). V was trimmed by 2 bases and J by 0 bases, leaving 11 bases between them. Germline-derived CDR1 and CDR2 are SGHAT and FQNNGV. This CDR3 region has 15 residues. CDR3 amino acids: CASSLRSGHSYEQYF. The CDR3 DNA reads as TGTGCCAGCAGCTTACGTTCAGGGCACTCCTACGAGCAGTACTTC.

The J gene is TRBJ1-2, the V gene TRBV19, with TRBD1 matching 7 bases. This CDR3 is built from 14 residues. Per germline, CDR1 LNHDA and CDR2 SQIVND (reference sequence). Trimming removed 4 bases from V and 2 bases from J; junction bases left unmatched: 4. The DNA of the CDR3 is TGTGCCAGTAGTACCTCGGACAGGAACTATGGCTACACCTTC. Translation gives CASSTSDRNYGYTF.

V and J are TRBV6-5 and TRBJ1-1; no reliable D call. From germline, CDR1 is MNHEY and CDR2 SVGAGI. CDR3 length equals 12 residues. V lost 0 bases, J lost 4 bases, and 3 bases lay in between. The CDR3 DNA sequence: TGTGCCAGCAGTTACTCATTCACTGAAGCTTTCTTT. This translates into CASSYSFTEAFF.

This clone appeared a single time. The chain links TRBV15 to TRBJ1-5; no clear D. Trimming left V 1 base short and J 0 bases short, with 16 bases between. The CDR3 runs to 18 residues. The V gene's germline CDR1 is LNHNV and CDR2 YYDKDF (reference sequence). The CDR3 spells CATSRARYSLNSNQPQHF. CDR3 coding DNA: TGTGCCACCAGCAGAGCTAGGTACAGCCTAAATAGCAATCAGCCCCAGCATTTT.

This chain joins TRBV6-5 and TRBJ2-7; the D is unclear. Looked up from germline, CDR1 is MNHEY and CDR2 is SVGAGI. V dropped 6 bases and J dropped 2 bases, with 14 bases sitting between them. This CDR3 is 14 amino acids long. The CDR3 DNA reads TGTGCCAGCAGCTCCCGTGGGCCGACCTACGAGCAGTACTTC. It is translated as CASSSRGPTYEQYF.

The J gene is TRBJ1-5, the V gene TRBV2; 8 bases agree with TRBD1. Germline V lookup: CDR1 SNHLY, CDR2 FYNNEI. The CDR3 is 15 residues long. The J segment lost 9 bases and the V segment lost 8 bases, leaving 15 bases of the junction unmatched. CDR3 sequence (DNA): TGTGCCAGCGGTCCCGACAGGGGACATAAAGGGCCCCAGCATTTT. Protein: CASGPDRGHKGPQHF. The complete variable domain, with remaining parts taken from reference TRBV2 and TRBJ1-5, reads EPEVTQTPSHQVTQMGQEVILRCVPISNHLYFYWYRQILGQKVEFLVSFYNNEISEKSEIFDDQFSVERPDGSNFTLKIRSTKLEDSAMYFCASGPDRGHKGPQHFGDGTRLSIL.